This T cell receptor (beta chain) was captured by sequencing in a study of PD-L1 blockade in urothelial cancer. The wider study: Samples of blood were analyzed 3 weeks (second dose) and 6 weeks after treatment start.

Synthetic TCR analog templates were added to each PCR reaction. The repertoire was sequenced with immunoSEQ multiplex PCR; TCRdb's copy has only in-frame clones and lacks some. Of roughly 63,000 clones listed, around 81% are singletons. Specified time point: pretreatment peripheral blood. Enrolled patients showed locally advanced or metastatic urothelial carcinoma. Every patient provided from 1 to 8 samples, collected pretreatment and on-treatment. Source: PBMCs, taken around atezolizumab (anti-PD-L1) treatment. The receptor was isolated from a man between 65 and 85 years old with urothelial cancer.

The CDR3 DNA follows: TGTGCCAGAAGCTTGTCGGTCGTTAAGGGGGACTATGGCTACACCTTC. Translating it yields CARSLSVVKGDYGYTF. The chain carries TRBV5-3 and TRBJ1-2, with D perhaps TRBD1 (6 bases). TRBV5-3 is marked as an open reading frame, function uncertain. The CDR3 is 16 residues long. The V end lost 1 base, the J end lost 3 bases, and 16 bases lay between the germline ends.